This T cell receptor (beta chain) was profiled in a study of blood T cell repertoires in COVID-19. Whole-study context: PBMCs, B-cell-depleted T cells, or T cells were the source of the cDNA or gDNA that made up the material.

This clone was observed once. This CDR3 has 15 residues. Looked up from germline, CDR1 is ENHRY and CDR2 is SYGVKD. Losses at the gene ends were 5 bases for V and 4 bases for J; bases not matched to a gene: 7. Original methodology: Amplified reference gene primers provided the basis for estimating nucleated cell counts. Assay used: immunoSEQ multiplex PCR; TCRdb lists only in-frame clones, some missing. The DNA gave D and trimming, while V, J and clone size come from that table. The table records more than 150,000 clones, about nine tenths of them present only once. This receptor was obtained from a middle-aged man with acute or convalescent COVID-19. The chain joins TRBV10-3 to TRBJ2-1, with TRBD1 matching 8 bases. The sample was peripheral blood. The CDR3 spells CAISLDRVGYNEQFF. CDR3 bases: TGTGCCATCAGTTTGGACAGGGTGGGGTACAATGAGCAGTTCTTC.